The 15 T cell receptor beta chains below come from one sample, sequenced in a study of CD8 T cells in ankylosing spondylitis. Findings of the study overall: Among TCR beta sequences, a motif of under ten highly homologous variants appeared characteristic of ankylosing spondylitis blood.

TCRdb fed the 5' RACE reads into MiXCR, producing one record per CDR3 protein. The table lists fewer than 450,000 distinct CDR3 sequences, more than 15% of them singletons. Antigens of these TCRs are unknown. Specimen: blood, either unsorted or a sorted T cell fraction (not recorded which). These receptors originate from a male donor with ankylosing spondylitis.

This clonotype was detected a few times. The chain couples TRBV29-1 to TRBJ1-1, with 9 bases lining up with TRBD1. Germline-derived CDR1 and CDR2 are SQVTM and ANQGSEA. The CDR3 contains 17 residues. With V trimmed by 5 bases and J by 0 bases, 13 bases remained unmatched. The CDR3 loop reads CSVSPWDRANMNTEAFF. DNA of the CDR3: TGCAGCGTTTCCCCTTGGGACAGGGCCAACATGAACACTGAAGCTTTCTTT.

This clonotype was seen more than once but under ten times. The chain combines TRBV11-2 with TRBJ2-3; 12 bases align to TRBD2. Germline V gene data show CDR1 as SGHAT and CDR2 as FQNNGV. The CDR3 runs to 17 residues. Trimming removed 3 bases from V and 5 bases from J; junction bases left unmatched: 9. The CDR3 coding sequence is TGTGCCAGCAGCTTCATATCTAGCGGGAGGGCCCAAGATACGCAGTATTTT. This gives the protein CASSFISSGRAQDTQYF.

This clonotype was counted a few times. The chain uses TRBV20-1 and TRBJ2-1; D perhaps matches TRBD2 (6 bases). The V gene's germline CDR1 is DFQATT and CDR2 SNEGSKA (reference sequence). V lost 1 base and J 4 bases, leaving 11 bases between the germline ends. CDR3 size: 14 residues. CDR3 nucleotides: TGCAGTGCTAGAGGGGCTAGCGCTTACAATGAGCAGTTCTTC. Encoded protein: CSARGASAYNEQFF.

V is TRBV9 and J is TRBJ1-6; 7 bases fit TRBD1. V dropped 6 bases and J dropped 7; count of bases not matched to a gene: 13. CDR1 SGDLS and CDR2 YYNGEE come from the germline V gene. The CDR3 is 16 amino acids. Here the CDR3 DNA reads TGTGCCAGCAACGGAGGGGGCACCTTCCAAAATTCACCCCTCCACTTT. Its protein product is CASNGGGTFQNSPLHF.

The chain has TRBV6-2 or TRBV6-3 and TRBJ1-2; 7 bases are a match to TRBD1. J gave up 2 bases and V 8 bases, and 11 bases lay outside the gene matches. The germline CDR1 and CDR2 sequences are MNHEY and SVGEGT. The CDR3 has 15 residues. CDR3 sequence (DNA): TGTGCCAGCCTGAGGACAGGAGGCCTGAACTATGGCTACACCTTC. This sequence encodes CASLRTGGLNYGYTF.

The chain uses TRBV30 and TRBJ2-2; TRBD2 might be the D (6 bases). CDR1 and CDR2 from the germline V gene are GTSNPN and SVGIG (reference sequence). Between the trimmed V and J ends, which lost 2 bases and 5 bases, there was a span of 15 bases. The CDR3 runs to 15 residues. CDR3 residues: CAWSPRRDATGELFF. The CDR3 bases are TGTGCCTGGAGTCCTAGGCGGGACGCTACCGGGGAGCTGTTTTTT.

This clonotype turned up a few times. The J gene is TRBJ2-1, the V gene TRBV27, with no clear D. Germline loops: CDR1 MNHEY, CDR2 SMNVEV (reference sequence). CDR3 length: 13 residues. The ends were cut back, 8 bases at V and 6 bases at J, with 14 bases in the middle. CDR3 sequence reads: CASHRVDSNEQFF. In DNA form, the CDR3 reads TGTGCCAGCCACCGGGTAGATTCCAATGAGCAGTTCTTC.

The rearrangement links TRBV6-1 to TRBJ1-1; 9 bases match TRBD1. Germline loops: CDR1 MNHNS, CDR2 SASEGT. CDR3 size: 16 residues. The V segment lost 3 bases and the J segment 1 base; nucleotides outside the gene matches: 6. CDR3 amino acids: CASSDYGTGTNTEAFF. CDR3 coding DNA: TGTGCCAGCAGTGATTACGGGACAGGGACGAACACTGAAGCTTTCTTT.

Ten or more counts support this clonotype. The chain carries TRBV15 and TRBJ1-2, with 7 bases fitting TRBD1. This CDR3 has 14 amino acids. The junction had 8 bases not matched to a gene; V was cut back by 5 bases and J by 5 bases. CDR1 is LNHNV and CDR2 is YYDKDF in the germline V gene (reference sequence). The chain's CDR3 is CATSPTGALYGYTF. The CDR3 DNA is TGTGCCACCAGCCCTACAGGGGCCTTGTATGGCTACACCTTC.

In this sample, this clonotype turned up many times. V and J are TRBV5-1 and TRBJ2-2; 8 nucleotides match TRBD2. CDR1 and CDR2 (germline): SGHRS, YFSETQ. The CDR3 is 15 amino acids. Trimming removed 5 bases from V and 2 bases from J; junction bases left unmatched: 5. Here the CDR3 reads CASRWLAGNTGELFF. CDR3 bases: TGCGCCAGCAGGTGGCTAGCGGGCAACACCGGGGAGCTGTTTTTT.

This clonotype was detected only a few times. One end of the junction fails to match germline, which may point to a read error. V gene TRBV7-7 combines with J gene TRBJ2-5; 12 bases match TRBD2. The germline CDR1 and CDR2 sequences are SSHAT and FNYEAQ (reference sequence). This CDR3 is 16 amino acids long. The CDR3 reads CASSPLLAGGSETQYF. The CDR3 DNA follows: TGTGCTAGCAGTCCCCTACTAGCGGGGGGATCGGAGACCCAGTACTTC. Complete variable domain (other parts from reference TRBV7-7 and TRBJ2-5): GAGVSQSPRYKVTKRGQDVTLRCDPISSHATLYWYQQALGQGPEFLTYFNYEAQPDKSGLPSDRFSAERPEGSISTLTIQRTEQRDSAMYRCASSPLLAGGSETQYFGPGTRLLVL.

This clonotype has ten or more counts. The chain couples TRBV5-1 to TRBJ1-1; D not certain. The CDR3 has 14 amino acids. Germline values: CDR1 SGHRS, CDR2 YFSETQ. Trimming removed 4 bases from V and 0 bases from J, with 10 bases in between. CDR3: CASSTDGLNTEAFF. In nucleotides, the CDR3 is TGCGCCAGCAGCACGGACGGACTGAACACTGAAGCTTTCTTT.

This clonotype was counted a few times. J is TRBJ2-3 and V is TRBV10-1; D may correspond to TRBD1 or TRBD2 (7 bases each). The germline V and J ends were trimmed by 4 bases and 0 bases, with 14 bases remaining between them. The CDR3 totals 16 residues. CDR1 is WNHNN and CDR2 is SYGVQD in the germline V gene (reference sequence). CDR3 amino acids: CASSGPGGGSTDTQYF. As DNA, the CDR3 is TGCGCCAGCAGTGGCCCAGGGGGGGGGAGCACAGATACGCAGTATTTT.

This rearrangement joins TRBV29-1 to TRBJ2-7; 8 positions agree with TRBD2. Germline V gene data show CDR1 as SQVTM and CDR2 as ANQGSEA. V dropped 7 bases and J dropped 2; count of bases not matched to a gene: 4. The length of the CDR3 is 12 residues. The CDR3 nucleotides read TGCAGCGCTACGCGGGGGGCCTACGAGCAGTACTTC. It codes for CSATRGAYEQYF.

The rearrangement uses TRBV11-1 and TRBJ1-2; D not certain. CDR3 size: 15 residues. Deletions cut 1 base from V and 2 bases from J, with 11 bases between. Germline V gives CDR1 SGHAT, CDR2 FQDESV (reference sequence). The CDR3 loop reads CASSLERTRNYGYTF. CDR3 coding DNA: TGTGCCAGCAGCTTAGAGAGAACTCGGAACTATGGCTACACCTTC. Full variable domain (missing parts from reference TRBV11-1 and TRBJ1-2): EAEVAQSPRYKITEKSQAVAFWCDPISGHATLYWYRQILGQGPELLVQFQDESVVDDSQLPKDRFSAERLKGVDSTLKIQPAELGDSAMYLCASSLERTRNYGYTFGSGTRLTVV.